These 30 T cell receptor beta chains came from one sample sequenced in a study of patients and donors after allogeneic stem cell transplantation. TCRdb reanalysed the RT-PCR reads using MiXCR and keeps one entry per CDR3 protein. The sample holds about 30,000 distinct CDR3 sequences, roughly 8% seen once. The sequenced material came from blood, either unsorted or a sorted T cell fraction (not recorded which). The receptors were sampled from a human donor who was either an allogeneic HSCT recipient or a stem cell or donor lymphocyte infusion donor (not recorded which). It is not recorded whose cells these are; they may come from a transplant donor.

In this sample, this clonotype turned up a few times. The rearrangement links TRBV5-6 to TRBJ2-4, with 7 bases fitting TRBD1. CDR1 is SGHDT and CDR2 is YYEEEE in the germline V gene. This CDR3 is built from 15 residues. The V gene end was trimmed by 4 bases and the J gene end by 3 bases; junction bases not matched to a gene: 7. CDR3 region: CASSIPSGGKNIQYF. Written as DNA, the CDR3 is TGTGCCAGCAGCATACCCTCAGGGGGCAAAAACATTCAGTACTTC.

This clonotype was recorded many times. The CDR3 region has the DNA TGCAGTACCGATCCCGGGACTAGCGGGAGTGTCGTCTACGAGCAGTACTTC. Protein sequence: CSTDPGTSGSVVYEQYF. The V and J genes are TRBV20-1 and TRBJ2-7, with 14 positions matching TRBD2. CDR3 length equals 17 residues. V lost 8 bases, J lost 3 bases, and 15 bases stayed unmatched. In germline, CDR1 is DFQATT, CDR2 SNEGSKA (reference sequence).

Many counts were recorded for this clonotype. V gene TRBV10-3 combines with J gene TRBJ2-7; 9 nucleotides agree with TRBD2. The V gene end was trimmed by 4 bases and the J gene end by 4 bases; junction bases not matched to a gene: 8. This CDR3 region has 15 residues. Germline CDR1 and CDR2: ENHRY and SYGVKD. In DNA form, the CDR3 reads TGTGCCATCAGTGTTCAAGCGGGAGGACGATACGAGCAGTACTTC. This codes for CAISVQAGGRYEQYF.

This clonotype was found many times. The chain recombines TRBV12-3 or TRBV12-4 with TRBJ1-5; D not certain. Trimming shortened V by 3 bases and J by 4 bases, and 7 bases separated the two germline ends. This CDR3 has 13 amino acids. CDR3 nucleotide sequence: TGTGCCAGCAGTTTGGAGATAAATCAGCCCCAGCATTTT. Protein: CASSLEINQPQHF.

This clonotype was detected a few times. CDR3 region: CASSPPTDHGPQHF. In DNA, the CDR3 is TGTGCCAGCTCACCACCGACAGACCATGGGCCCCAGCATTTT. The chain is built from TRBV18 and TRBJ1-5, with D tentatively TRBD1 (5 bases). Per germline, CDR1 KGHSH and CDR2 LQKENI. CDR3 size: 14 residues. The V end was cut by 0 bases, the J end by 9 bases, with 12 bases between.

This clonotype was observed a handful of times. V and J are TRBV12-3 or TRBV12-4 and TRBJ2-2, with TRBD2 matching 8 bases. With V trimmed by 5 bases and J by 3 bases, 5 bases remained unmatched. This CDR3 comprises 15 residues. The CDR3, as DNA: TGTGCCAGCAGTAAGCTTAGCGGGGACACCGGGGAGCTGTTTTTT. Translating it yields CASSKLSGDTGELFF.

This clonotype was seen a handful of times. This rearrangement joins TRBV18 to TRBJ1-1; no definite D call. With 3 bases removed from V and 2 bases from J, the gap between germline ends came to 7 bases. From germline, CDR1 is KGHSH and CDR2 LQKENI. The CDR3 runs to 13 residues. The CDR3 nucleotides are TGTGCCAGCTCACCTTGGGGAAACACTGAAGCTTTCTTT. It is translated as CASSPWGNTEAFF.

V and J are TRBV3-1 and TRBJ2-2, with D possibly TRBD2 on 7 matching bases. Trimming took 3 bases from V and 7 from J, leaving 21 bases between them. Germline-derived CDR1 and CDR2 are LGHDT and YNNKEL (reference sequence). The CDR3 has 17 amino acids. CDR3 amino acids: CASSQSPRAGALGELFF. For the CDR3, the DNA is TGTGCCAGCAGCCAGAGCCCCCGGGCGGGGGCTCTCGGGGAGCTGTTTTTT.

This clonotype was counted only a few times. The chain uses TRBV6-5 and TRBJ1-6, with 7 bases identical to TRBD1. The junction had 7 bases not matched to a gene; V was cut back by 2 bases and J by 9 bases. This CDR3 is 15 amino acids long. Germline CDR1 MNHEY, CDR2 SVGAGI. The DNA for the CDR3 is TGTGCCAGCAGTTACCGCCAGGGGGGGACTTCACCCCTCCACTTT. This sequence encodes CASSYRQGGTSPLHF.

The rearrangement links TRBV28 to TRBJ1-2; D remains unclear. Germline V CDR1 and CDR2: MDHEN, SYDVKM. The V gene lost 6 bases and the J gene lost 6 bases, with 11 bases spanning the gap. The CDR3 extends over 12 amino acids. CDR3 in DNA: TGTGCCAGCAGAGTCCCCCTCAATGGCTACACCTTC. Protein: CASRVPLNGYTF.

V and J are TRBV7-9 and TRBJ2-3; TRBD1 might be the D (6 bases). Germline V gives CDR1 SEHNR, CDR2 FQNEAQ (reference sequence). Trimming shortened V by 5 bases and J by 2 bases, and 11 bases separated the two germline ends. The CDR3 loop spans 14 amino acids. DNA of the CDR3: TGTGCCAGCAGCCCTGGACAGTTCACAGATACGCAGTATTTT. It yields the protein CASSPGQFTDTQYF.

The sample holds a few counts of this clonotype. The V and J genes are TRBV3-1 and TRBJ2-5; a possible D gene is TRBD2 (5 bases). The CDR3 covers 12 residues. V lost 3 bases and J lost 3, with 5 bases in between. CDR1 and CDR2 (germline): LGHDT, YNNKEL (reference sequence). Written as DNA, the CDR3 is TGTGCCAGCAGCCAGAGGGAAGAGACCCAGTACTTC. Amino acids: CASSQREETQYF.

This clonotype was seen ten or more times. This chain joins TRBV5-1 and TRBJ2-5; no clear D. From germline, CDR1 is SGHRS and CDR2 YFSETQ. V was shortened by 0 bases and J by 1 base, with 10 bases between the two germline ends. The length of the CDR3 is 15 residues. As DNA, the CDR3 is TGCGCCAGCAGCTTGGCCGCAATCACCCAAGAGACCCAGTACTTC. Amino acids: CASSLAAITQETQYF.

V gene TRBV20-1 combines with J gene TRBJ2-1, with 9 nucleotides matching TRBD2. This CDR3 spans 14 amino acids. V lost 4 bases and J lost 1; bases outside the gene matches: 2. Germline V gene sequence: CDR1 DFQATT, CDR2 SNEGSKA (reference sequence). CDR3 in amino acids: CSAILAGSYNEQFF. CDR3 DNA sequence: TGCAGTGCTATCCTAGCGGGGTCCTACAATGAGCAGTTCTTC.

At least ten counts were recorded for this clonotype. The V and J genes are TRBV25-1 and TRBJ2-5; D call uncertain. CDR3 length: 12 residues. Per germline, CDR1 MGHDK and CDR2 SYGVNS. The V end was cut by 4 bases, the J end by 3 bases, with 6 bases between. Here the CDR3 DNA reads TGTGCCAGCAGTGTTGGGAAAGAGACCCAGTACTTC. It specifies CASSVGKETQYF.

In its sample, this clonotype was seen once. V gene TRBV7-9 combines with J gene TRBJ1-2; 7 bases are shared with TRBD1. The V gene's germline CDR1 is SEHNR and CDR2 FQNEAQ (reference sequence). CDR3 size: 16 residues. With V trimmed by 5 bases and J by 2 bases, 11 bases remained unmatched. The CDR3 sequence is CASSQSPTGYNYGYTF. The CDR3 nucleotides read TGTGCCAGCAGCCAATCCCCGACAGGGTACAACTATGGCTACACCTTC.

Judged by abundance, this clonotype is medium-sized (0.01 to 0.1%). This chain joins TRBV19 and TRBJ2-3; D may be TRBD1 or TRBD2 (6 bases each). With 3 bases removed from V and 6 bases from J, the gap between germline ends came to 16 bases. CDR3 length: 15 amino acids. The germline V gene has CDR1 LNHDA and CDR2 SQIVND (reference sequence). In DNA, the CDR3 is TGTGCCAGTAGTATGGCGGCCAGGGGAGGCGATACGCAGTATTTT. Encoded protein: CASSMAARGGDTQYF.

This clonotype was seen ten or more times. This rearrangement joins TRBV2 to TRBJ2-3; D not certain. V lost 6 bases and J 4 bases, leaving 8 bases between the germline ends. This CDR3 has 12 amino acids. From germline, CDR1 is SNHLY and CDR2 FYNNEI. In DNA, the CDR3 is TGTGCCAGCAGCCTGACTGCAGATACGCAGTATTTT. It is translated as CASSLTADTQYF.

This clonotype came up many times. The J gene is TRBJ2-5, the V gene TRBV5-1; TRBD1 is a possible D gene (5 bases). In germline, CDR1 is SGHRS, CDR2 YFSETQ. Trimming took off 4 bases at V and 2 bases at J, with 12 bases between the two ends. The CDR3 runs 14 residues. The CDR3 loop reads CASSPQGQQETQYF. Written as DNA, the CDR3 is TGCGCCAGCAGCCCTCAGGGTCAACAAGAGACCCAGTACTTC.

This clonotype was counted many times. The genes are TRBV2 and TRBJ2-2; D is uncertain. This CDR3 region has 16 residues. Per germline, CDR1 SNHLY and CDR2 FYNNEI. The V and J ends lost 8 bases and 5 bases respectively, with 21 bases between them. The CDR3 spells CASLLDRLVRTGELFF. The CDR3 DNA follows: TGTGCCAGCCTCCTTGACCGCTTGGTTCGGACCGGGGAGCTGTTTTTT.

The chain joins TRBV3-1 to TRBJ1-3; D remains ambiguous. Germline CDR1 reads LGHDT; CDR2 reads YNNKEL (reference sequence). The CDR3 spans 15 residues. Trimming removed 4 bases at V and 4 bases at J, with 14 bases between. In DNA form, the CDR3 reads TGTGCCAGCAGCCCCACACAAATGGGGGGAAACACCATATATTTT. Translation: CASSPTQMGGNTIYF.

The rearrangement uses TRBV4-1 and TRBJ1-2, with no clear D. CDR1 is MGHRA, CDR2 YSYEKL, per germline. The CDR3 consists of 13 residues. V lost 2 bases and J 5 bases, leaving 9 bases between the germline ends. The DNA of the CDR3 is TGCGCCAGCAGCCAACCAGGATCTTATGGCTACACCTTC. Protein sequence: CASSQPGSYGYTF.

CDR3 in amino acids: CASSEMRGFPTDTQYF. In DNA, the CDR3 is TGTGCCAGCAGCGAAATGCGGGGTTTCCCCACAGATACGCAGTATTTT. This chain joins TRBV6-1 and TRBJ2-3; D perhaps matches TRBD2 (6 bases). V gave up 6 bases and J gave up 2 bases, with 18 bases separating them. Germline loops: CDR1 MNHNS, CDR2 SASEGT. There are 16 residues in the CDR3.

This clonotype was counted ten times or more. This CDR3 is CASSPPGQNYGYTF. The CDR3, as DNA: TGTGCCAGCAGTCCCCCGGGACAGAACTATGGCTACACCTTC. The J gene is TRBJ1-2, the V gene TRBV12-3 or TRBV12-4; 7 nucleotides line up with TRBD1. The CDR3 totals 14 residues. Trimming took 5 bases from V and 2 from J; bases not matched to a gene: 5.

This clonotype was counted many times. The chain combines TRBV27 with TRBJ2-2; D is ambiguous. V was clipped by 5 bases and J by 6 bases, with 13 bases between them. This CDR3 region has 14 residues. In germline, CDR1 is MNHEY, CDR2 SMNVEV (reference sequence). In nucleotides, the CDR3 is TGTGCCAGCAGTACCGGACGCGCGGCCGGGGAGCTGTTTTTT. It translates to CASSTGRAAGELFF.

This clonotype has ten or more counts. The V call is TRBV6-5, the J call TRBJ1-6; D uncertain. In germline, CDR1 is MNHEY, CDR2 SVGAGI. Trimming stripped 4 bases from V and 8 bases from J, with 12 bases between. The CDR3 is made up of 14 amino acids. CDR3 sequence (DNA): TGTGCCAGCAGTTCCGGATCCCCAGATTCACCCCTCCACTTT. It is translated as CASSSGSPDSPLHF.

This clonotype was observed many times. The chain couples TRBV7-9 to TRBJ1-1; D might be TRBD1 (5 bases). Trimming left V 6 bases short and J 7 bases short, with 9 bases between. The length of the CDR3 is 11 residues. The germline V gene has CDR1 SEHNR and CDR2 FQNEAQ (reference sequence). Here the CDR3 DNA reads TGTGCCAGCAGACCGACAGTTGAAGCTTTCTTT. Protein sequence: CASRPTVEAFF.

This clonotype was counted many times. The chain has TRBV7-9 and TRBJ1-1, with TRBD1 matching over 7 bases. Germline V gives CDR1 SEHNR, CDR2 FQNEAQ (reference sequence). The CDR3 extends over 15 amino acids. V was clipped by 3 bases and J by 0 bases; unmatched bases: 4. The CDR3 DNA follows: TGTGCCAGCAGCTTCCAGACAGGGTTGAACACTGAAGCTTTCTTT. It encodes CASSFQTGLNTEAFF.

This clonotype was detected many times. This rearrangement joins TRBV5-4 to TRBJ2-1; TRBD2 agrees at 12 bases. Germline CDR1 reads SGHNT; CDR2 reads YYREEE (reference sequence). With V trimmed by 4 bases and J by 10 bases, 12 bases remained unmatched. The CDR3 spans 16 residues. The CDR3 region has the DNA TGTGCCAGCAGCGGAAATCTAGCGGGGGGGCCCGGGGAGCAGTTCTTC. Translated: CASSGNLAGGPGEQFF.

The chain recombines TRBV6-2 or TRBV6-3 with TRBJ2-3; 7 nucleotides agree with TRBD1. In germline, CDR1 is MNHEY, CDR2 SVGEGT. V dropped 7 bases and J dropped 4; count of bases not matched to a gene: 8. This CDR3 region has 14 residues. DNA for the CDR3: TGTGCCAGCACGGGACACACAGGGGCAGATACGCAGTATTTT. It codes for CASTGHTGADTQYF.